A selection of T cell receptor beta chains follows, all from one sample in a study of vaccination and CD4 T cells after COVID-19. The antigens of these receptors remain unknown. TCRdb recomputed calls from the PCR reads with MiXCR, one row per CDR3 protein. The table has 20,000 to 30,000 distinct CDR3 sequences, around 69% seen once; the top ten hold less than 25%. The sample here was CD4+ T cells from blood, cultured in vitro, taken after SARS-CoV-2 vaccination. The receptor source for this set is a human donor who received a COVID-19 vaccine. CDR3s include the opening cysteine and the closing phenylalanine or tryptophan. The order of the fields is V gene, clone size, J gene, CDR3 protein. Some rows mark clone size as missing; the rest say once, few, many or name a class of expanded clone.

TRBV7-9	NA	TRBJ1-1	CASSWNTEAFF
TRBV5-4	NA	TRBJ2-5	CASSHTRQGETQYF
TRBV7-2	few	TRBJ1-1	CASTPQGGDTEAFF
TRBV6-1	NA	TRBJ1-5	CASNTNGGPSNQPQHF
TRBV7-2	NA	TRBJ1-2	CASSFGRTDNYGYTF
TRBV5-1	NA	TRBJ1-6	CASSLMGNNSPLHF
TRBV20-1	NA	TRBJ2-1	CSARRRAGGPNNEQFF
TRBV4-2	NA	TRBJ2-2	CASSQVWQGGNTGELFF
TRBV5-4	NA	TRBJ1-2	CASSPSGVDYGYTF
TRBV30	NA	TRBJ1-1	CAWSVGQAYF